Listed below are T cell receptor beta chains from one sample, sequenced in a study of T-cell reconstitution after alpha-beta-depleted transplantation in children. TCRdb reanalysed the PCR reads using MiXCR and keeps one entry per CDR3 protein. This sample carries 150,000 to 250,000 distinct CDR3 sequences, about 6% of them seen once, and the ten largest clones take just over 4.5%. This specimen consisted of PBMCs, obtained before TCRalphabeta/CD19-depleted stem cell transplant. The source of these receptors is a girl under two years old with combined immunodeficiency, due to receive a stem cell transplant. CDR3s include the opening cysteine and the closing phenylalanine or tryptophan. A D gene is named only where the DNA matches it firmly. Clone sizes are given selectively: once, few, many, or a class where the clone is expanded.

j_gene | d_gene | v_gene | abundance | CDR3aa | CDR3nt
TRBJ2-1 | - | TRBV12-3/TRBV12-4 | many | CASSLGGSASEQFF | TGTGCCAGCAGTCTTGGGGGGTCGGCCAGTGAGCAGTTCTTC
TRBJ2-1 | TRBD2 | TRBV27 | many | CASSLGLDNEQFF | TGTGCCAGCAGTTTAGGACTAGACAATGAGCAGTTCTTC
TRBJ1-1 | - | TRBV7-8 | - | CASSLPTTEAFF | TGTGCCAGCAGCTTACCGACCACTGAAGCTTTCTTT
TRBJ2-7 | - | TRBV7-9 | many | CASSWSRGGEQYF | TGTGCCAGCAGCTGGAGCCGGGGAGGCGAGCAGTACTTC
TRBJ2-1 | TRBD2 | TRBV20-1 | many | CSAREGSGRYNEQFF | TGCAGTGCTAGAGAGGGGAGCGGGAGGTACAATGAGCAGTTCTTC
TRBJ2-1 | TRBD2 | TRBV20-1 | many | CSARDKTSGYNEQFF | TGCAGTGCTAGAGATAAGACTAGCGGGTACAATGAGCAGTTCTTC
TRBJ2-7 | - | TRBV20-1 | - | CSARDFDSTYEQYF | TGCAGTGCTAGAGATTTCGACTCAACCTACGAGCAGTACTTC
TRBJ2-2 | TRBD1 | TRBV24-1 | many | CATSDLRGTGNTGELFF | TGTGCCACCAGTGATTTACGAGGGACAGGGAACACCGGGGAGCTGTTTTTT
TRBJ1-1 | - | TRBV28 | many | CASSLIGQLNTEAFF | TGTGCCAGCAGTTTAATAGGACAGCTGAACACTGAAGCTTTCTTT
TRBJ2-7 | TRBD1 | TRBV6-2/TRBV6-3 | many | CASNLGTADEQYF | TGTGCCAGCAATCTGGGGACAGCGGACGAGCAGTACTTC
TRBJ2-1 | - | TRBV6-6 | many | CASSQKPRRGLLALDGDEQFF | TGTGCCAGCAGCCAAAAGCCACGCAGGGGGTTACTAGCGCTTGACGGGGATGAGCAGTTCTTC
TRBJ2-2 | - | TRBV3-1 | many | CASSQWVTDTGELFF | TGTGCCAGCAGCCAATGGGTGACCGACACCGGGGAGCTGTTTTTT
TRBJ2-5 | - | TRBV28 | many | CASSFRREYQETQYF | TGTGCCAGCAGTTTCCGACGGGAGTACCAAGAGACCCAGTACTTC
TRBJ2-4 | - | TRBV28 | many | CASSKQVLTTDIQYF | TGTGCCAGCAGTAAGCAGGTCCTAACTACGGACATTCAGTACTTC
TRBJ2-7 | - | TRBV24-1 | few | CATSDRDYEQYF | TGTGCCACCAGTGACCGGGACTACGAGCAGTACTTC
TRBJ2-3 | - | TRBV9 | many | CASSVEQVTDTQYF | TGTGCCAGCAGCGTAGAGCAGGTCACAGATACGCAGTATTTT
TRBJ2-3 | - | TRBV11-2 | many | CASSLVLQGGPTDTQYF | TGTGCCAGCAGCTTAGTTCTCCAGGGGGGCCCGACAGATACGCAGTATTTT
TRBJ2-5 | - | TRBV18 | many | CASSISGETQYF | TGTGCCAGCTCAATTAGTGGAGAGACCCAGTACTTC
TRBJ2-7 | TRBD2 | TRBV4-3 | many | CASSPGGGSYEQYF | TGCGCCAGCAGCCCTGGCGGGGGTTCCTACGAGCAGTACTTC
TRBJ2-1 | TRBD2 | TRBV12-3/TRBV12-4 | many | CASSFSLASGDGGYNEQFF | TGTGCCAGCAGTTTTTCTTTGGCTAGCGGGGACGGGGGGTACAATGAGCAGTTCTTC
TRBJ2-1 | - | TRBV20-1 | many | CSAPGQTYNEQFF | TGCAGTGCACCCGGACAGACCTACAATGAGCAGTTCTTC
TRBJ2-7 | - | TRBV20-1 | many | CSAREGPGSALYEQYF | TGCAGTGCTAGAGAGGGCCCAGGGAGTGCGCTCTACGAGCAGTACTTC
TRBJ1-1 | - | TRBV27 | many | CASSTLEGWLTVTEAFF | TGTGCCAGCAGTACGTTGGAGGGGTGGCTTACGGTCACTGAAGCTTTCTTT
TRBJ2-7 | - | TRBV7-8 | many | CASSLLSTTYEQYF | TGTGCCAGCAGCTTGTTATCAACCACCTACGAGCAGTACTTC
TRBJ1-5 | - | TRBV7-9 | many | CASSLGGGNQPQHF | TGTGCCAGCAGCTTAGGCGGGGGCAATCAGCCCCAGCATTTT
TRBJ1-1 | - | TRBV4-2 | many | CASSPRDLGSTEAFF | TGTGCCAGCAGCCCCAGGGACTTAGGGAGCACTGAAGCTTTCTTT
TRBJ2-1 | - | TRBV7-9 | many | CASSLAPSSYNEQFF | TGTGCCAGCAGCTTAGCGCCGAGCTCCTACAATGAGCAGTTCTTC
TRBJ2-1 | - | TRBV7-8 | many | CASSRGGTSYNEQFF | TGTGCCAGCAGCCGCGGAGGAACAAGCTACAATGAGCAGTTCTTC
TRBJ2-2 | - | TRBV3-1 | many | CASSQEGLASVVWRITGELFF | TGTGCCAGCAGCCAAGAGGGGCTGGCTAGTGTGGTTTGGCGCATCACCGGGGAGCTGTTTTTT
TRBJ2-3 | - | TRBV28 | many | CASSPRPTDTQYF | TGTGCCAGCAGTCCACGGCCGACAGATACGCAGTATTTT
TRBJ2-1 | - | TRBV12-3/TRBV12-4 | many | CASSLERTYNEQFF | TGTGCCAGCAGTTTGGAACGGACCTACAATGAGCAGTTCTTC
TRBJ1-1 | - | TRBV29-1 | many | CSVGTNPNEAFF | TGCAGCGTTGGGACAAACCCCAATGAAGCTTTCTTT
TRBJ1-2 | - | TRBV29-1 | many | CSVEDRQVTYGYTF | TGCAGCGTTGAAGACCGACAGGTCACATATGGCTACACCTTC
TRBJ2-7 | - | TRBV7-9 | many | CASSYDLGPNEQYF | TGTGCCAGCAGCTACGATTTGGGACCCAACGAGCAGTACTTC
TRBJ2-1 | TRBD1 | TRBV4-3 | many | CASSHGTGLMSDEQFF | TGCGCCAGCAGCCATGGGACAGGTCTAATGAGCGATGAGCAGTTCTTC
TRBJ1-4 | - | TRBV6-2/TRBV6-3 | many | CASSYERTNNEKLFF | TGTGCCAGCAGTTACGAGAGGACCAACAATGAAAAACTGTTTTTT
TRBJ2-4 | - | TRBV7-2 | many | CASSSNLNLAKNIQYF | TGTGCCAGCAGTTCAAATTTGAATCTAGCCAAAAACATTCAGTACTTC